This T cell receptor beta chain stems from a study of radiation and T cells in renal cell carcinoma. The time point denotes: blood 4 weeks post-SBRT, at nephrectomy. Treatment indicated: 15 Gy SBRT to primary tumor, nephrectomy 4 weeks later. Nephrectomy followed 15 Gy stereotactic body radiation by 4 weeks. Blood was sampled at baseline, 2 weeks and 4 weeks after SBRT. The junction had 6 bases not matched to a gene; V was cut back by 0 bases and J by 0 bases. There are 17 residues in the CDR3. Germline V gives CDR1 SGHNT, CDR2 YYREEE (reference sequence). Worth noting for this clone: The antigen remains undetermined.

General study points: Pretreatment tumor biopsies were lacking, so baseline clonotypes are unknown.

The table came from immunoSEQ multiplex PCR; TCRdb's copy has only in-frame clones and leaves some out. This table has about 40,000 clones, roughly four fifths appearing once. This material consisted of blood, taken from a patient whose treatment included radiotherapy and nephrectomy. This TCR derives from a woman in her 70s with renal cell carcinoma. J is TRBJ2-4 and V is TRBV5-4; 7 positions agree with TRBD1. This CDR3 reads CASSLGAGGLAKNIQYF. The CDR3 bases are TGTGCCAGCAGCTTGGGGGCAGGGGGATTAGCCAAAAACATTCAGTACTTC.